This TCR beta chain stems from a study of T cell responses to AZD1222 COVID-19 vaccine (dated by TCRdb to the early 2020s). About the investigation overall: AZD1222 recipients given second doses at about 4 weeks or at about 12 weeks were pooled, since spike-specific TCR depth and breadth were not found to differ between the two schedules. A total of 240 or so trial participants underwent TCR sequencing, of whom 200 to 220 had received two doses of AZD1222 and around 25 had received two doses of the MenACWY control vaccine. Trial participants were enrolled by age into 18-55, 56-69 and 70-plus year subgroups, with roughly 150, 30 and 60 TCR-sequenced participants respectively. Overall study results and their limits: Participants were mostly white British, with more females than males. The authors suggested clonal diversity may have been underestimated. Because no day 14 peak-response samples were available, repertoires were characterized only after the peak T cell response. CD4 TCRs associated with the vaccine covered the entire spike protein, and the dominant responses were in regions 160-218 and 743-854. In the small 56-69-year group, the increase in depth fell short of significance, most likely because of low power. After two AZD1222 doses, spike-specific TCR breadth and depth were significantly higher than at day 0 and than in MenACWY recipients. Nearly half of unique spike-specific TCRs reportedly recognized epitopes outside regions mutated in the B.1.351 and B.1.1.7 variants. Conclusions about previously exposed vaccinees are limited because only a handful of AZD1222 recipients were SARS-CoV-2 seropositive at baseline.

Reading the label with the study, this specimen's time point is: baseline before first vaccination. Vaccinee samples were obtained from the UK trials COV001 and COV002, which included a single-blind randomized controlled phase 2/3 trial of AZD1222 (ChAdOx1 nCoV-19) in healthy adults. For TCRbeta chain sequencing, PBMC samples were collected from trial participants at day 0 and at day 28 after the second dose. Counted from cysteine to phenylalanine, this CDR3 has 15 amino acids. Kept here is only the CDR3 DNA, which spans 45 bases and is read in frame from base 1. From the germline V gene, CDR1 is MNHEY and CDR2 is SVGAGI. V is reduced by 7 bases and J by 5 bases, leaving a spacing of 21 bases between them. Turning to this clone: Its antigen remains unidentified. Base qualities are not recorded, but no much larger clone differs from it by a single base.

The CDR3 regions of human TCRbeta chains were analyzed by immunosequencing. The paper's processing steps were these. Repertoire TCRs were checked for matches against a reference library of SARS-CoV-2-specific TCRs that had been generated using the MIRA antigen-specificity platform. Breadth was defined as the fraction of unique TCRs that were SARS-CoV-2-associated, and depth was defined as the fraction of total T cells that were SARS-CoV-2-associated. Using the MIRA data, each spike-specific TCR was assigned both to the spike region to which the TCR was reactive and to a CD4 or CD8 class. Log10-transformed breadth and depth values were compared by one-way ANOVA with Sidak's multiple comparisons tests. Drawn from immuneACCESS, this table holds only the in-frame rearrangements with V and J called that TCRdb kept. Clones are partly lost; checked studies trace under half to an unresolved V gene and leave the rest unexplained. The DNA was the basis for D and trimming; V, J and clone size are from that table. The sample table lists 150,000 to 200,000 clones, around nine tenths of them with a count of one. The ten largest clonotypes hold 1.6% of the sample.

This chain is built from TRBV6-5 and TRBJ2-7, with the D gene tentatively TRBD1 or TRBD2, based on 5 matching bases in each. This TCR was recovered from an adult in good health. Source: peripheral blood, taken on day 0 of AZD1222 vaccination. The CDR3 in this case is CASKAYRRGGNEQYF. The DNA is TGTGCCAGCAAAGCTTATCGCCGGGGCGGAAACGAGCAGTACTTC.